Reported below is one T cell receptor (beta chain). Per the study methods: Amplification of reference gene primers provided the estimated nucleated cell counts. TCRdb keeps only in-frame clones here, not all; method: immunoSEQ multiplex PCR. The DNA was the basis for D and trimming; V, J and clone size are from that table. This table has about 52,000 clones, about 90% appearing once. This entry comes from a study of blood T cell repertoires in COVID-19. Across the study: The origin of the acute and convalescent COVID-19 samples was the United States, Italy and Spain. T cells, B-cell-depleted T cells, or PBMCs supplied cDNA or gDNA.

The V gene end was trimmed by 2 bases and the J gene end by 10 bases; junction bases not matched to a gene: 5. Germline V gives CDR1 MNHEY, CDR2 SMNVEV (reference sequence). The CDR3 sequence is 14 residues long. The source material was peripheral blood. The chain is built from TRBV27 and TRBJ2-1; 10 bases are a match to TRBD2. The receptor's source is a human donor with active COVID-19. The donor label of this sample is uncertain. The CDR3 loop is CASSLLGTSAEQFF. The CDR3, as DNA: TGTGCCAGCAGTTTACTCGGGACTAGCGCCGAGCAGTTCTTC.